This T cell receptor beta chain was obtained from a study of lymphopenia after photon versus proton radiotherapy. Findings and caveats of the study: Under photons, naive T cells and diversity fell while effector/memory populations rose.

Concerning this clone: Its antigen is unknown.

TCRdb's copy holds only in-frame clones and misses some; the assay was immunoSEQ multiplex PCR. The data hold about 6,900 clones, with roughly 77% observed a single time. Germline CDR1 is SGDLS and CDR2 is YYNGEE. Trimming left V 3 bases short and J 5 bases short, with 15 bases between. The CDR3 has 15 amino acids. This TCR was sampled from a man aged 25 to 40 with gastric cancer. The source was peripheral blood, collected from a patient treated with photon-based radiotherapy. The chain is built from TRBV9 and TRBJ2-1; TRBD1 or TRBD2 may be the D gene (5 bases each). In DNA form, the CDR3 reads TGTGCCAGCAGCGCAACACCGGGACCCAACAATGAGCAGTTCTTC. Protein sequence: CASSATPGPNNEQFF.